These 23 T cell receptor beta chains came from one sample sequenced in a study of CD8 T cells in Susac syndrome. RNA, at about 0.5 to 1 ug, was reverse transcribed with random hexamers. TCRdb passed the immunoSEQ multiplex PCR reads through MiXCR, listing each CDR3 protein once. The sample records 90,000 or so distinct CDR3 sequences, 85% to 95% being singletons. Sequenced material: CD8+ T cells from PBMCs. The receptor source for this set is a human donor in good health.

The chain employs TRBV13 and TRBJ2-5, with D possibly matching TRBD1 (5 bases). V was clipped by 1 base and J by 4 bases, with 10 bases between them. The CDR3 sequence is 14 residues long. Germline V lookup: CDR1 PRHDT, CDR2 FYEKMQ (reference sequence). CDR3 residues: CASSLDPQGETQYF. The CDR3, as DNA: TGTGCCAGCAGCTTAGATCCGCAGGGAGAGACCCAGTACTTC.

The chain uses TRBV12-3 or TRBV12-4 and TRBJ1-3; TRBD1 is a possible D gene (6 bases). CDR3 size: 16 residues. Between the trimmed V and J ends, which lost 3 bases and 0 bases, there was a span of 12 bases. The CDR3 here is CASSFGGLLSGNTIYF. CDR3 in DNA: TGTGCCAGCAGTTTCGGGGGCCTCCTCTCTGGAAACACCATATATTTT.

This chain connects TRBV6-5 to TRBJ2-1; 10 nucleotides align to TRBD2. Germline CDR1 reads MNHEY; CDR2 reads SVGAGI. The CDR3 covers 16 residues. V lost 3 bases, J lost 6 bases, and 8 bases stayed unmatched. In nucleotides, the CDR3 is TGTGCCAGCAGTTATAGAGGACTAGCGGCTCTCAATGAGCAGTTCTTC. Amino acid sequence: CASSYRGLAALNEQFF.

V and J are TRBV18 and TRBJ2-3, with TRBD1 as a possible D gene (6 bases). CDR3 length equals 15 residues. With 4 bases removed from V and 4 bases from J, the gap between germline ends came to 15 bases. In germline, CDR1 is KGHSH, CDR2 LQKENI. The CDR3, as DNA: TGTGCCAGCTCACGCCGGACAGAGGTTCCAGATACGCAGTATTTT. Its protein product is CASSRRTEVPDTQYF.

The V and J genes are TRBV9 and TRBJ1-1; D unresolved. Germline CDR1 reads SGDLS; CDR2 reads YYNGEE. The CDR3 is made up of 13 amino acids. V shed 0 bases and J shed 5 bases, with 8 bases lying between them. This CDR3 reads CASSVVPGTEAFF. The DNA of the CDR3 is TGTGCCAGCAGCGTAGTTCCAGGAACTGAAGCTTTCTTT.

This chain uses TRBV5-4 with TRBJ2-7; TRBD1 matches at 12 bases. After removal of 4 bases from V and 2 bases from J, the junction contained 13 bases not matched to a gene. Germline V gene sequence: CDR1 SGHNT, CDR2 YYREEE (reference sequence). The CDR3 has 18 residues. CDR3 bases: TGTGCCAGCAGCCCGGAGGGACAGGGGGCCTTAGCGGCCTACGAGCAGTACTTC. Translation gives CASSPEGQGALAAYEQYF.

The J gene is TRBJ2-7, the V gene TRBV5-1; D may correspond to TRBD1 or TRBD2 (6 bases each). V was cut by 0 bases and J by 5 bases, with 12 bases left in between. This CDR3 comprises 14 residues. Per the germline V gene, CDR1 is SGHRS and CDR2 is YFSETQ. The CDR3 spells CASSLDFGGNEQYF. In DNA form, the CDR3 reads TGCGCCAGCAGCTTGGACTTCGGGGGCAACGAGCAGTACTTC.

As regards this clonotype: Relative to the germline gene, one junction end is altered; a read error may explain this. The CDR3 DNA is TGTGCCAGCCGTTTCCGGGACAGGGGAAATGAGCAGTTCTTC. It codes for CASRFRDRGNEQFF. This chain links TRBV28 with TRBJ2-1, with 10 bases aligning to TRBD1. The CDR3 is 14 amino acids. Germline V gene sequence: CDR1 MDHEN, CDR2 SYDVKM. Combining the CDR3 with reference TRBV28 and TRBJ2-1 gives the whole variable domain DVKVTQSSRYLVKRTGEKVFLECVQDMDHENMFWYRQDPGLGLRLIYFSYDVKMKEKGDIPEGYSVSREKKERFSLILESASTNQTSMYLCASRFRDRGNEQFFGPGTRLTVL.

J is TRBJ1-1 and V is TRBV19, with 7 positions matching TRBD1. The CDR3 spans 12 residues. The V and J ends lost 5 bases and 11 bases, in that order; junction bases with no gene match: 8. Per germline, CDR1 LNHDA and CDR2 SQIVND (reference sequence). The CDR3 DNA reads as TGTGCCAGTAGTCCAGAAGGGACAGCCGCTTTCTTT. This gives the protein CASSPEGTAAFF.

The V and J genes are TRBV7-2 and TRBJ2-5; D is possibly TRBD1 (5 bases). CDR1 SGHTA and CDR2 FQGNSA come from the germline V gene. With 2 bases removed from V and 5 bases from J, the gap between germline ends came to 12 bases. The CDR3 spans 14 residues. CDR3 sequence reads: CASSLHSRGETQYF. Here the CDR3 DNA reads TGTGCCAGCAGCTTACACAGTAGGGGTGAGACCCAGTACTTC.

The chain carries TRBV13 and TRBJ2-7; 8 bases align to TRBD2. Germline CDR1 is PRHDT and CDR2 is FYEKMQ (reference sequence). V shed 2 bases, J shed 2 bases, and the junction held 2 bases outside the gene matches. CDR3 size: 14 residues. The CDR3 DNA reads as TGTGCCAGCAGCTTACGGGGGGGCCCCTACGAGCAGTACTTC. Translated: CASSLRGGPYEQYF.

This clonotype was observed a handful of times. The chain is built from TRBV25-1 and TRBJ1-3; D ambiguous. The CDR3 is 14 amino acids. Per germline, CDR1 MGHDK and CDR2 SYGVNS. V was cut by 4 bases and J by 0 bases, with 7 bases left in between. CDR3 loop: CASSAGSSGNTIYF. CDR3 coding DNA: TGTGCCAGCAGTGCGGGGAGCTCTGGAAACACCATATATTTT.

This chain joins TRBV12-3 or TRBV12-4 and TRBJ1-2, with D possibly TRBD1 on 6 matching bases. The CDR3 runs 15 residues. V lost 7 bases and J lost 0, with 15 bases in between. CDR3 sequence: CASNSRQVTNYGYTF. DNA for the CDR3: TGTGCCAGCAATTCCCGACAGGTCACTAACTATGGCTACACCTTC.

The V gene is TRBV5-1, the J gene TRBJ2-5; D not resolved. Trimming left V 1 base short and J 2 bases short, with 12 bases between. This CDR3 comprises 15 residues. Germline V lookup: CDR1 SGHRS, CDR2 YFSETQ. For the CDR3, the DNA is TGCGCCAGCAGCTTGTATCGACGGGCTCAAGAGACCCAGTACTTC. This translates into CASSLYRRAQETQYF.

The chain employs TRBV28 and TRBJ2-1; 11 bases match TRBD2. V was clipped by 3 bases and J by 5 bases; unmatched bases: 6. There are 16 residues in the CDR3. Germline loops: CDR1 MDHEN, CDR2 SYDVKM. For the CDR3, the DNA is TGTGCCAGCAGTTTGGAGGGACTAGCGGTTGACAATGAGCAGTTCTTC. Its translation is CASSLEGLAVDNEQFF. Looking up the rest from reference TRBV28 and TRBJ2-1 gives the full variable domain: DVKVTQSSRYLVKRTGEKVFLECVQDMDHENMFWYRQDPGLGLRLIYFSYDVKMKEKGDIPEGYSVSREKKERFSLILESASTNQTSMYLCASSLEGLAVDNEQFFGPGTRLTVL.

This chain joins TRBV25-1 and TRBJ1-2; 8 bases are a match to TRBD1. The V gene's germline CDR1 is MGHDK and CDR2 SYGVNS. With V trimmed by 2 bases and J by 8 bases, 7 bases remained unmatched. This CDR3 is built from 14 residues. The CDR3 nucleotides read TGTGCCAGCAGTGAAGGTCGGGGACAGGCCGGCTACACCTTC. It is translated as CASSEGRGQAGYTF.

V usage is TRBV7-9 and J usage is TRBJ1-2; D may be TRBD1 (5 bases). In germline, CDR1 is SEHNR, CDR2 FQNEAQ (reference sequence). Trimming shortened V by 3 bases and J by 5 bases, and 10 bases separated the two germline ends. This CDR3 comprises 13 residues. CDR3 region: CASSFQGRYGYTF. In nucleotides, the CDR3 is TGTGCCAGCAGCTTTCAGGGTCGGTATGGCTACACCTTC.

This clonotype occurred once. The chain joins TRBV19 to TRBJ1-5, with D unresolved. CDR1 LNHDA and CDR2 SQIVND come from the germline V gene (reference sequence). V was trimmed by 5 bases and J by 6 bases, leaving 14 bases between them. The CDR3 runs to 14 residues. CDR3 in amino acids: CASSYNGEVQPQHF. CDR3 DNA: TGTGCCAGTAGTTATAACGGGGAAGTTCAGCCCCAGCATTTT.

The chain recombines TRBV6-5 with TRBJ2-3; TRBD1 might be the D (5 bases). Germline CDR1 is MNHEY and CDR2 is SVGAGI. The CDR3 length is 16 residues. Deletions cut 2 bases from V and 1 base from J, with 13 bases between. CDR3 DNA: TGTGCCAGCAGTTACCATGGTAGGGGCGGCACAGATACGCAGTATTTT. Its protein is CASSYHGRGGTDTQYF.

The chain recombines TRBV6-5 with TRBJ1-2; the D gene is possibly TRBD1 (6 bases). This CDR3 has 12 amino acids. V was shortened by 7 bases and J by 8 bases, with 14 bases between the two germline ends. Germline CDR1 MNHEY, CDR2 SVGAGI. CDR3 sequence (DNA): TGTGCCAGCAACGAGGGGGAATTGGGCTACACCTTC. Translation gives CASNEGELGYTF.

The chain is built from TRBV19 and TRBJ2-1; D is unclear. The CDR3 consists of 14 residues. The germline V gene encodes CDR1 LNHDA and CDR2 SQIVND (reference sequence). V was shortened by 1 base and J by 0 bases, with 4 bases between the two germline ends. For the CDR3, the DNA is TGTGCCAGTAGTATAGGGAGCTCCTACAATGAGCAGTTCTTC. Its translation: CASSIGSSYNEQFF.

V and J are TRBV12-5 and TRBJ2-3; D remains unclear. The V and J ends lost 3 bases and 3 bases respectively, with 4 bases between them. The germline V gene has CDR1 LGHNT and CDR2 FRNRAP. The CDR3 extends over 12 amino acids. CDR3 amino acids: CASGFSTDTQYF. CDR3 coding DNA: TGTGCTAGTGGTTTCTCGACAGATACGCAGTATTTT.

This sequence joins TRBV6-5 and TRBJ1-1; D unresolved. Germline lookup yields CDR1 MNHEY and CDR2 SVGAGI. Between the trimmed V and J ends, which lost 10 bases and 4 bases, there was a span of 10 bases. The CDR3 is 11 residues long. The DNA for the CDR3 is TGTGCCACCTTCGTTCCCACTGAAGCTTTCTTT. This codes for CATFVPTEAFF.